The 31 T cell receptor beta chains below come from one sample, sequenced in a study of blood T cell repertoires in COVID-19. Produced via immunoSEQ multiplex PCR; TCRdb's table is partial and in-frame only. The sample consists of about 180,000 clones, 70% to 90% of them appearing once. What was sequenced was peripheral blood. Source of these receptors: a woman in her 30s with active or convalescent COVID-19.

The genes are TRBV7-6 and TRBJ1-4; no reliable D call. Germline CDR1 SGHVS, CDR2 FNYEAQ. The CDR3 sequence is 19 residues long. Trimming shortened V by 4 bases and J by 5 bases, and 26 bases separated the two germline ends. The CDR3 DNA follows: TGTGCCAGCAGCTCAGCCGGGAAAGAGGTGCTCAAAAAGAATGAAAAACTGTTTTTT. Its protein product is CASSSAGKEVLKKNEKLFF.

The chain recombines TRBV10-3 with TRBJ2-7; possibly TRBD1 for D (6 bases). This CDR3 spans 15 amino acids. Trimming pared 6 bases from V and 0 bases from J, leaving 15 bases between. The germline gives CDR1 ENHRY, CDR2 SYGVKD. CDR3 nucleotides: TGTGCCATCAGGGGGGACACCTCGAGCTCCTACGAGCAGTACTTC. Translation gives CAIRGDTSSSYEQYF.

CDR3 nucleotides: TGCGCCAGCACCTACCAAAAGGTTGTGGGCGCTGAAGCTTTCTTT. Its protein is CASTYQKVVGAEAFF. The chain links TRBV5-1 to TRBJ1-1; unclear D gene. The ends were cut back, 6 bases at V and 6 bases at J, with 21 bases in the middle. Germline CDR1 SGHRS, CDR2 YFSETQ. The CDR3 covers 15 residues.

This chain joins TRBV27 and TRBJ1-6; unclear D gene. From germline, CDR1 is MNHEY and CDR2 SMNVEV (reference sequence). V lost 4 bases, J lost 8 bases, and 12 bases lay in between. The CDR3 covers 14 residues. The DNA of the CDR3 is TGTGCCAGCAGTTCCCCAGACGGGTATTCACCCCTCCACTTT. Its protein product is CASSSPDGYSPLHF.

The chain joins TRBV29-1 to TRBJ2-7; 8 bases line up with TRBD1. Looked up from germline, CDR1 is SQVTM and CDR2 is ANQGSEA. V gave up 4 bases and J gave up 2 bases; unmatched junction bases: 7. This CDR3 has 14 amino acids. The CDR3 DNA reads TGCAGCGTTGTCAGGGGGCGAGCCCCCTACGAGCAGTACTTC. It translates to CSVVRGRAPYEQYF.

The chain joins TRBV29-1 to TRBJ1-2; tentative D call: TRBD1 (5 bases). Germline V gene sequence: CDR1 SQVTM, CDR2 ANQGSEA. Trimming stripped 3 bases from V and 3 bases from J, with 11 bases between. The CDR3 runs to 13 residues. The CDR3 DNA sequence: TGCAGCGTTGACAACAGGATTTACTATGGCTACACCTTC. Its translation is CSVDNRIYYGYTF.

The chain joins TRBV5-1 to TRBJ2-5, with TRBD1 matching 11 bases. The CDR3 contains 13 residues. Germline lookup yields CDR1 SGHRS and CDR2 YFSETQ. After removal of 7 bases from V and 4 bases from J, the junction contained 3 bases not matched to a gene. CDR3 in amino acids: CASGTGGRETQYF. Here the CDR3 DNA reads TGCGCCAGCGGGACAGGGGGGAGAGAGACCCAGTACTTC.

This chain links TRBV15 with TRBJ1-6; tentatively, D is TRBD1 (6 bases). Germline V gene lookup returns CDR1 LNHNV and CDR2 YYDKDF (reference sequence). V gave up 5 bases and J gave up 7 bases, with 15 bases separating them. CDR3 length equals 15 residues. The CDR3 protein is CATSRQTGPNSPLHF. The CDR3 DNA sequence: TGTGCCACCAGCCGCCAGACAGGTCCCAATTCACCCCTCCACTTT.

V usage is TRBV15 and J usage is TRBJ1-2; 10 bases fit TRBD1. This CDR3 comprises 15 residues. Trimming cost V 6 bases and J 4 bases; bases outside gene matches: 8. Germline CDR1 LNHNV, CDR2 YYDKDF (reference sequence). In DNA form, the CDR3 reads TGTGCCACCAGGGCCGGGACAGGGGACTTCTATGGCTACACCTTC. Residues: CATRAGTGDFYGYTF.

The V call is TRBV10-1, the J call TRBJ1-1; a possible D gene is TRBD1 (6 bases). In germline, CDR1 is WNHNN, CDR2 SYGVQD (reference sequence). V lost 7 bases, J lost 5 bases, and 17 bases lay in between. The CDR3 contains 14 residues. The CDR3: CASTKLLGGTEAFF. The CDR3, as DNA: TGCGCCAGCACGAAACTTTTAGGGGGAACTGAAGCTTTCTTT.

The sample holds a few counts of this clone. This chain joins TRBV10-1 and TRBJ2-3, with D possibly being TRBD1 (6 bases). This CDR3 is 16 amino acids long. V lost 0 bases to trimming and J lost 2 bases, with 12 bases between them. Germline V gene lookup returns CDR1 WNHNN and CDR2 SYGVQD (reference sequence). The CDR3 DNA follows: TGCGCCAGCAGTGAGTCGAAACAGGGCTCCACAGATACGCAGTATTTT. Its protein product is CASSESKQGSTDTQYF.

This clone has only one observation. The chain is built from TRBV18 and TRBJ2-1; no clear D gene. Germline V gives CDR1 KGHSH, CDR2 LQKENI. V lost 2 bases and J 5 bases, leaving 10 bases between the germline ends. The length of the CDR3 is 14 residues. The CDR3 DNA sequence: TGTGCCAGCTCACCAAATCCCCAGAACAATGAGCAGTTCTTC. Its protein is CASSPNPQNNEQFF.

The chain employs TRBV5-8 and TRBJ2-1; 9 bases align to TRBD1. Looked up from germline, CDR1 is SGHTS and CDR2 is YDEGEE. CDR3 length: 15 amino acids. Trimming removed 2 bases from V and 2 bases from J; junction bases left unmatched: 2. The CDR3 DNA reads TGTGCCAGCAGCTTACAGGGGGCTACCTACAATGAGCAGTTCTTC. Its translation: CASSLQGATYNEQFF.

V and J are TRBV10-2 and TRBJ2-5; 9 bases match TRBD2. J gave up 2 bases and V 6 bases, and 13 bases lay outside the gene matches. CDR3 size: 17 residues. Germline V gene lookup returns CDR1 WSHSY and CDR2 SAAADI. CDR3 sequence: CASSRWRERGVQETQYF. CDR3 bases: TGCGCCAGCAGCCGGTGGAGGGAGCGGGGGGTACAAGAGACCCAGTACTTC.

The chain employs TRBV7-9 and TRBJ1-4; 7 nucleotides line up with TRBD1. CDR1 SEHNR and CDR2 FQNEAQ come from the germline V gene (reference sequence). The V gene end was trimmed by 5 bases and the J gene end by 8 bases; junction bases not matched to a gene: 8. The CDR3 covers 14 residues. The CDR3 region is CASSEQGNREKLFF. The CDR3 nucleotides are TGTGCCAGCAGCGAACAGGGGAATCGGGAAAAACTGTTTTTT.

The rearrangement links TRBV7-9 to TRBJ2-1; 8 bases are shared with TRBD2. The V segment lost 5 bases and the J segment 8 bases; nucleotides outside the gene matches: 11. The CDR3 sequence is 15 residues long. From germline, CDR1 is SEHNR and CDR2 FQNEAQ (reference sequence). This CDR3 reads CASSPRAGGLHEQFF. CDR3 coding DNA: TGTGCCAGCAGCCCTCGGGCGGGAGGTCTCCATGAGCAGTTCTTC.

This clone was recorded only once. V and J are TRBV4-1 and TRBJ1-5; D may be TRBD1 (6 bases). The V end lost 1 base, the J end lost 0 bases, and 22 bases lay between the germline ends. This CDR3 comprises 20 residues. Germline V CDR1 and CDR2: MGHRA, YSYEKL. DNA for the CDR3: TGCGCCAGCAGCCAAGTTTCGGGAGGGCAGGGGCTCAATAGCAATCAGCCCCAGCATTTT. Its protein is CASSQVSGGQGLNSNQPQHF.

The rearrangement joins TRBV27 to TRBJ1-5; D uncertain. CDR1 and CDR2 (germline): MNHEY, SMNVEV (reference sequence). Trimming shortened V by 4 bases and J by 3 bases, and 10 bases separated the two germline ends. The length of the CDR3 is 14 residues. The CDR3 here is CASSSEVHNQPQHF. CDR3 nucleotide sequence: TGTGCCAGCAGTTCTGAGGTCCACAATCAGCCCCAGCATTTT.

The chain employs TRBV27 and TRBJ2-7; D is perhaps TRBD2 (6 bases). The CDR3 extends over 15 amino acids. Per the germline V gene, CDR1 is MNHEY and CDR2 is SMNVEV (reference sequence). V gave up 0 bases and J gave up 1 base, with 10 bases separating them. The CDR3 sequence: CASSLSGLQSYEQYF. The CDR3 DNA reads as TGTGCCAGCAGTTTATCGGGACTCCAATCCTACGAGCAGTACTTC.

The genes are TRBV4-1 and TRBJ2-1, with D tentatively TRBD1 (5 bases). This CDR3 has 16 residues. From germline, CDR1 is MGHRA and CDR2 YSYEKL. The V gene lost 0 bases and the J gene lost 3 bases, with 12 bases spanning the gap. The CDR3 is CASSQDLGAFYNEQFF. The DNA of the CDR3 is TGCGCCAGCAGCCAAGATTTAGGGGCTTTCTACAATGAGCAGTTCTTC.

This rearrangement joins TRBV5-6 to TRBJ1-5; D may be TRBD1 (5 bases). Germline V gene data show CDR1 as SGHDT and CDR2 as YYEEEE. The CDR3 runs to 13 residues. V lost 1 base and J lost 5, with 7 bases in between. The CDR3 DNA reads TGTGCCAGCAGCTTGAGCAGGGATCAGCCCCAGCATTTT. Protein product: CASSLSRDQPQHF.

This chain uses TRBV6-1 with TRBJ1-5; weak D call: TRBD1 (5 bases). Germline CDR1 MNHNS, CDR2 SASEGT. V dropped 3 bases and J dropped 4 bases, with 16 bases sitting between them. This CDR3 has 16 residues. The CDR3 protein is CASSEPGQVRNQPQHF. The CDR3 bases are TGTGCCAGCAGTGAGCCAGGGCAGGTACGGAATCAGCCCCAGCATTTT.

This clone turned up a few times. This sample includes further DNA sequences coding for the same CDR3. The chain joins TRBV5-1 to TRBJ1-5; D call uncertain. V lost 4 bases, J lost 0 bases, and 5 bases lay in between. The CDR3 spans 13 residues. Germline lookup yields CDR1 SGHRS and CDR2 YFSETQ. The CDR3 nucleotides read TGCGCCAGCAGCCGGGATAGCAATCAGCCCCAGCATTTT. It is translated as CASSRDSNQPQHF.

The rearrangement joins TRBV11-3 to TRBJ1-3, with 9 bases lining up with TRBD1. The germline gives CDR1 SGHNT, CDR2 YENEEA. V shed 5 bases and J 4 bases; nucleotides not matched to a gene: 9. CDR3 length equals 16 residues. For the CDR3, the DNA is TGTGCCAGCAGCGCAGCCGGGACAGGGTTCGGAAACACCATATATTTT. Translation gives CASSAAGTGFGNTIYF.

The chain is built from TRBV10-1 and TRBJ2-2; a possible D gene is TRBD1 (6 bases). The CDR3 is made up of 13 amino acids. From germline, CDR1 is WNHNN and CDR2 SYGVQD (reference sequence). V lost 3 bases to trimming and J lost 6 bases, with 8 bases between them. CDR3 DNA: TGCGCCAGCAGTGATGGGGGCCCCGGGGAGCTGTTTTTT. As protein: CASSDGGPGELFF.

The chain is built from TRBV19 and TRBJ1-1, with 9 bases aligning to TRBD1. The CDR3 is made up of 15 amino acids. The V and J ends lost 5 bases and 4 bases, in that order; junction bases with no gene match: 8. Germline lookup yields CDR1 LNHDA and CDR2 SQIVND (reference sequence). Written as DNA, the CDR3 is TGTGCCAGTAGTTTCAGACAGGGGGTGAGCACTGAAGCTTTCTTT. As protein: CASSFRQGVSTEAFF.

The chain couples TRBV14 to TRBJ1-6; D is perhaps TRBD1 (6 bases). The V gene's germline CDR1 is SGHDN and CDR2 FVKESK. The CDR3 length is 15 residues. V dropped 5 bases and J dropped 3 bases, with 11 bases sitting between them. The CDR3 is CASSGQRLYNSPLHF. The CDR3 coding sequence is TGTGCCAGCAGCGGACAGAGGCTCTATAATTCACCCCTCCACTTT.

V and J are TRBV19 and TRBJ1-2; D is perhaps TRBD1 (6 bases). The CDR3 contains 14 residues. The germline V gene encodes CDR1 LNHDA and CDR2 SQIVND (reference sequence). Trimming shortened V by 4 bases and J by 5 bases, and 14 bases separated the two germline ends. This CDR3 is CASSTSTGLYGYTF. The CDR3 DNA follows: TGTGCCAGTAGTACATCGACAGGATTGTATGGCTACACCTTC.

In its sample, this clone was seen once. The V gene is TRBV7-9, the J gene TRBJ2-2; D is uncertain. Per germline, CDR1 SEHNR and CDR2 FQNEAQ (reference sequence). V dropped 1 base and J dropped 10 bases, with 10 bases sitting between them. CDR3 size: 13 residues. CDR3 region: CASSLDLKKELFF. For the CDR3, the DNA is TGTGCCAGCAGCTTAGACCTAAAAAAGGAGCTGTTTTTT.

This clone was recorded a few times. As DNA, the CDR3 is TGTGCCAGCTCACTCAGTTACTCCTACGAGCAGTACTTC. Residues: CASSLSYSYEQYF. V and J are TRBV18 and TRBJ2-7; D unresolved. The V end lost 4 bases, the J end lost 0 bases, and 7 bases lay between the germline ends. The CDR3 sequence is 13 residues long. Per germline, CDR1 KGHSH and CDR2 LQKENI.

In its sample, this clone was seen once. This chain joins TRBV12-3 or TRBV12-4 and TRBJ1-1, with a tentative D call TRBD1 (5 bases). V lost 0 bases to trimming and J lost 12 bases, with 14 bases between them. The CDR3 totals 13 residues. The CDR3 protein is CASSLALAGRTFF. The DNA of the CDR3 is TGTGCCAGCAGTTTAGCGTTGGCAGGGCGAACTTTCTTT.